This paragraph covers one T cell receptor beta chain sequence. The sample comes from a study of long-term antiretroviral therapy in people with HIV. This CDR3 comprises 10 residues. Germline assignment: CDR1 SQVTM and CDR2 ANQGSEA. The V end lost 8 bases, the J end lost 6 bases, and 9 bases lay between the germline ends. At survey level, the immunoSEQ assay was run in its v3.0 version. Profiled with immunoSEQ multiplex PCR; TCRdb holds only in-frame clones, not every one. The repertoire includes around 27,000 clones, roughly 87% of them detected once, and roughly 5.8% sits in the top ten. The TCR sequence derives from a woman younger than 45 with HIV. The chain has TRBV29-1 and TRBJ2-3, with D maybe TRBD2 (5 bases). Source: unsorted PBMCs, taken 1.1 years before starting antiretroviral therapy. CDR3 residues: CSPSSDTQYF. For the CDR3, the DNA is TGCAGCCCATCTAGCGATACGCAGTATTTT.